What follows are 17 T cell receptor beta chains derived from one specimen sequenced in a study of blood T cells in healthy people across ages. With a J-beta primer mix and a sample-barcoded 5' primer, a second PCR ran about 7 to 11 cycles. TCRdb independently ran MiXCR on the 5' RACE reads; one entry per CDR3 protein. Counted here are 800,000 or so distinct CDR3 sequences, 55% to 65% occurring once; the ten biggest clones make up 25% to 35%. The sequencing sample was made of blood. The receptors here all came from a man aged 25 to 40 in good health.

This clonotype has more than one count but fewer than ten. The rearrangement joins TRBV6-2 or TRBV6-3 to TRBJ1-2, with D maybe TRBD1 (5 bases). The germline V and J ends were trimmed by 3 bases and 5 bases, with 10 bases remaining between them. There are 13 residues in the CDR3. Germline assignment: CDR1 MNHEY and CDR2 SVGEGT. The CDR3 nucleotides are TGTGCCAGCAGTTATCCCAGACAGTATGGCTACACCTTC. This codes for CASSYPRQYGYTF.

V and J are TRBV12-3 or TRBV12-4 and TRBJ1-4, with 7 bases matching TRBD1. The CDR3 is made up of 15 amino acids. With 5 bases clipped from V and 7 bases from J, the junction kept 10 bases outside the gene matches. The CDR3 DNA is TGTGCCAGCAGTGCGCGACAGGGACGTGGTGAAAAACTGTTTTTT. This sequence encodes CASSARQGRGEKLFF.

A remark on this clonotype: A junction boundary mismatches the germline segment, possibly from a read error. The chain recombines TRBV28 with TRBJ2-4; no reliable D call. The CDR3 is 11 residues long. The germline V gene encodes CDR1 MDHEN and CDR2 SYDVKM. The CDR3 loop is CAIRHEYEQYF. CDR3 bases: TGTGCCATCCGACATGAGTACGAGCAGTACTTT. The full variable domain, rest sourced from reference TRBV28 and TRBJ2-4, is DVKVTQSSRYLVKRTGEKVFLECVQDMDHENMFWYRQDPGLGLRLIYFSYDVKMKEKGDIPEGYSVSREKKERFSLILESASTNQTSMYLCAIRHEYEQYFGAGTRLSVL.

The chain recombines TRBV6-5 with TRBJ2-7; D gene ambiguous. Germline assignment: CDR1 MNHEY and CDR2 SVGAGI. The V gene lost 4 bases and the J gene lost 5 bases, with 9 bases spanning the gap. The CDR3 has 12 residues. The CDR3, as DNA: TGTGCCAGCAGTTTTAGGAACGACGAGCAGTACTTC. Translating gives CASSFRNDEQYF.

This chain links TRBV2 with TRBJ2-7; TRBD1 matches at 7 bases. V trimming: 6 bases; J trimming: 6 bases; junction bases outside the gene matches: 14. CDR1 SNHLY and CDR2 FYNNEI come from the germline V gene. The CDR3 loop spans 15 amino acids. This CDR3 is CASRRGRDRVLEQYF. The CDR3 bases are TGTGCCAGCAGGAGGGGGCGAGACAGGGTGCTCGAGCAGTACTTC. The entire variable domain, with the rest obtained from reference TRBV2 and TRBJ2-7, is as follows: EPEVTQTPSHQVTQMGQEVILRCVPISNHLYFYWYRQILGQKVEFLVSFYNNEISEKSEIFDDQFSVERPDGSNFTLKIRSTKLEDSAMYFCASRRGRDRVLEQYFGPGTRLTVT.

V gene TRBV24-1 combines with J gene TRBJ2-7; 8 nucleotides line up with TRBD2. The J call may be faulty, since TRBJ2-5 better matches the DNA end. Germline values: CDR1 KGHDR, CDR2 SFDVKD. This CDR3 comprises 15 residues. DNA for the CDR3: TGTGCCACCAGTGACCCCGGGGGACTAGTAGAGACCCAGTACTTC. This translates into CATSDPGGLVETQYF.

The chain recombines TRBV27 with TRBJ2-7, with 9 bases fitting TRBD2. Per the germline V gene, CDR1 is MNHEY and CDR2 is SMNVEV (reference sequence). The CDR3 covers 15 residues. Trimming took 5 bases from V and 0 from J; bases not matched to a gene: 5. CDR3 DNA: TGTGCCAGCAGTAGCGGGGGGACTTACTCCTACGAGCAGTACTTC. Its translation is CASSSGGTYSYEQYF.

V is TRBV29-1 and J is TRBJ2-3; 8 nucleotides match TRBD2. The CDR3 is 15 residues long. The germline CDR1 and CDR2 sequences are SQVTM and ANQGSEA. Trimming took 4 bases from V and 5 from J; bases not matched to a gene: 11. As DNA, the CDR3 is TGCAGCGTTGGGGGTGTGGGACTAGTAGGAGATACGCAGTATTTT. The encoded protein is CSVGGVGLVGDTQYF.

The CDR3 loop is CASSFAANYGYTF. CDR3 DNA: TGTGCCAGCAGTTTTGCGGCTAACTATGGCTACACCTTC. This chain links TRBV27 with TRBJ1-2; D not resolved. Germline CDR1 and CDR2: MNHEY and SMNVEV (reference sequence). The CDR3 covers 13 residues. Trimming pared 3 bases from V and 0 bases from J, leaving 5 bases between.

The J gene is TRBJ2-7, the V gene TRBV9, with TRBD1 matching 9 bases. The J segment lost 3 bases and the V segment lost 5 bases, leaving 3 bases of the junction unmatched. CDR3 length: 13 residues. Looked up from germline, CDR1 is SGDLS and CDR2 is YYNGEE. CDR3 sequence reads: CASSATGGYEQYF. CDR3 nucleotide sequence: TGTGCCAGCAGTGCGACAGGGGGCTACGAGCAGTACTTC.

This chain links TRBV28 with TRBJ2-6, with D perhaps being TRBD1 or TRBD2 (5 bases each). V lost 3 bases, J lost 14 bases, and 20 bases lay in between. There are 15 residues in the CDR3. In germline, CDR1 is MDHEN, CDR2 SYDVKM. In DNA, the CDR3 is TGTGCCAGCAGTTTTGGGGCCCAAGGGACGAGAATCCTGACTTTC. It yields the protein CASSFGAQGTRILTF.

As DNA, the CDR3 is TGCAGTGCCAGATCTGCGGTTTCCCATGGCTACACCTTC. Protein: CSARSAVSHGYTF. The chain uses TRBV20-1 and TRBJ1-2; no reliable D call. Per germline, CDR1 DFQATT and CDR2 SNEGSKA (reference sequence). The CDR3 is 13 residues long. V lost 6 bases and J lost 6, with 17 bases in between.

This clonotype was observed a handful of times. The genes are TRBV9 and TRBJ1-5, with a possible D match to TRBD1 (5 bases). This CDR3 region has 13 residues. V lost 7 bases, J lost 2 bases, and 10 bases lay in between. Germline V gene sequence: CDR1 SGDLS, CDR2 YYNGEE. CDR3 coding DNA: TGTGCCAGCGGGCGGGGGGGCAATCAGCCCCAGCATTTT. This encodes CASGRGGNQPQHF.

The chain couples TRBV7-2 to TRBJ1-5; D is ambiguous. The CDR3 loop spans 16 amino acids. The germline V gene encodes CDR1 SGHTA and CDR2 FQGNSA. V was shortened by 1 base and J by 2 bases, with 12 bases between the two germline ends. CDR3: CASSLVSGSGNQPQHF. The CDR3 region has the DNA TGTGCCAGCAGCTTAGTATCAGGCAGCGGCAATCAGCCCCAGCATTTT.

V and J are TRBV27 and TRBJ1-2; 7 bases map to TRBD1. The germline CDR1 and CDR2 sequences are MNHEY and SMNVEV (reference sequence). This CDR3 has 15 residues. V lost 2 bases, J lost 5 bases, and 8 bases stayed unmatched. CDR3 nucleotide sequence: TGTGCCAGCAGTTTAGGACAGGAATCGCCTTATGGCTACACCTTC. The encoded protein is CASSLGQESPYGYTF.

The gene calls are TRBV6-1 and TRBJ2-7, with TRBD1 matching 8 bases. Germline V CDR1 and CDR2: MNHNS, SASEGT. CDR3 length: 11 residues. V trimming: 8 bases; J trimming: 5 bases; junction bases outside the gene matches: 2. The CDR3 DNA reads TGTGCCAGCGACAGGGGCAACGAGCAGTACTTC. This gives the protein CASDRGNEQYF.

The chain uses TRBV12-3 or TRBV12-4 and TRBJ2-7; D might be TRBD2 (5 bases). The length of the CDR3 is 13 residues. Trimming left V 6 bases short and J 6 bases short, with 15 bases between. The CDR3 reads CASSLLWESEQYF. CDR3 sequence (DNA): TGTGCCAGCAGCCTCCTTTGGGAGAGCGAGCAGTACTTC.